This T cell receptor (beta chain) was documented in a study of tumor-infiltrating lymphocytes in primary liver carcinoma. A constant-region primer primed TCR beta cDNA synthesis from about 530 ng of total RNA. Sequencing libraries for TCR beta derived from three nested multiplex PCR rounds that used slightly modified ARM-PCR. The first two PCR rounds used TRBV1-TRBV30 forward primers with a C-beta reverse primer, nine to eleven cycles each. TCRdb processed the multiplex PCR reads anew with MiXCR; each CDR3 protein has one entry. The repertoire has hundreds of thousands of distinct CDR3 sequences, almost 60% of them found once; the top ten carry over 15%. The table lists this clonotype with a few counts. Its antigen is currently unknown. Findings and limits, study-wide: The study used bulk unsorted samples and so did not compare CD4+ and CD8+ repertoires.

Trimming cost V 5 bases and J 7 bases; bases outside gene matches: 17. This CDR3 has 17 amino acids. Germline V gives CDR1 PRHDT, CDR2 FYEKMQ (reference sequence). Extraction also yielded germline DNA, while blood RNA was obtained from unsorted whole blood. Sequencing was done on a sample of peripheral blood. V usage is TRBV13 and J usage is TRBJ2-4; 7 nucleotides agree with TRBD1. This receptor was identified in a woman in her twenties or thirties with primary liver carcinoma and hepatitis B virus infection. CDR3 sequence: CASSQSLQGTHRNIQYF. As DNA, the CDR3 is TGTGCCAGCAGCCAAAGTCTACAGGGGACCCACAGGAACATTCAGTACTTC.